The table lists the clone carrying this TCR beta chain with a few counts. This sample stems from a study of Graves' ophthalmopathy and Graves' hyperthyroidism. RNA transcripts provided the template for amplifying TCR beta CDR3 regions. The first-round RT-PCR employed HTBI primers together with the Qiagen OneStep RT-PCR kit. A multiplex PCR was then performed as the second round. Via MiXCR, TCRdb re-called the multiplex PCR reads, giving one row per CDR3 protein. The table records more than 1,000,000 distinct CDR3 sequences, about 40% of them present only once. Patients were left out if they had other autoimmune diseases, uncontrolled infections, pregnancy or lactation. V trimming: 4 bases; J trimming: 1 base; junction bases outside the gene matches: 2. Germline CDR1 and CDR2: LGHNA and YSLEER. The CDR3 runs 15 residues.

This chain links TRBV4-3 with TRBJ1-4; 8 bases agree with TRBD1. Sequenced material: peripheral blood or thyroid tissue (not recorded which). The clonotype was recovered from an adult man with Graves' hyperthyroidism. CDR3 DNA: TGCGCCAGCAGCCGAGGACAGGGAACTAATGAAAAACTGTTTTTT. It encodes CASSRGQGTNEKLFF.